The 25 T cell receptor beta chains reported below all come from one sample, sequenced in a study of blood T cell repertoires in COVID-19 (TCRdb year 2020). The method behind the library was the immunoSEQ multiplex PCR assay. TCRdb retrieved this table from immuneACCESS and kept in-frame rearrangements only. Not all clones are present; in checked studies, unresolved V genes account for under half, and no reason is known for the remainder. This sample lists roughly 270,000 clones; roughly 85% were detected once. In total, the top ten clones hold 4% to 6% of the sample. The sample taken for sequencing was peripheral blood. The receptors originated from a man aged 50-59 years with active or convalescent COVID-19.

The gene calls are TRBV2 and TRBJ2-7; 7 bases agree with TRBD2. After removal of 7 bases from V and 5 bases from J, the junction contained 8 bases not matched to a gene. This CDR3 spans 13 amino acids. Germline CDR1 reads SNHLY; CDR2 reads FYNNEI. CDR3 DNA sequence: TGTGCCAGCAATAGGAGGGAGGGAAACGAGCAGTACTTC. Translation gives CASNRREGNEQYF.

The chain is built from TRBV11-3 and TRBJ1-6, with TRBD1 as a possible D gene (6 bases). Germline CDR1 and CDR2: SGHNT and YENEEA. The CDR3 has 17 residues. V gave up 0 bases and J gave up 2 bases, with 11 bases separating them. The CDR3 is CASSLDLQGPYNSPLHF. The CDR3 nucleotides are TGTGCCAGCAGCTTAGACCTACAGGGACCCTATAATTCACCCCTCCACTTT.

The chain joins TRBV6-2 or TRBV6-3 to TRBJ2-1; 10 nucleotides align to TRBD2. The CDR3 spans 16 residues. The germline V gene has CDR1 MNHEY and CDR2 SVGEGT. V lost 6 bases to trimming and J lost 10 bases; unmatched junction nucleotides: 15. The CDR3 region is CASSSFLAGGFGEQFF. The CDR3 DNA reads as TGTGCCAGCAGCTCTTTTTTAGCGGGAGGTTTTGGGGAGCAGTTCTTC.

The chain joins TRBV7-8 to TRBJ2-7, with TRBD1 matching over 7 bases. Germline CDR1 reads SGHVS; CDR2 reads FQNEAQ. The CDR3 totals 13 residues. V lost 1 base, J lost 5 bases, and 2 bases stayed unmatched. DNA for the CDR3: TGTGCCAGCAGCTTAGACAGGGGTGACGAGCAGTACTTC. Protein: CASSLDRGDEQYF. The full variable domain, its missing parts supplied by reference TRBV7-8 and TRBJ2-7, is GAGVSQSPRYKVAKRGQDVALRCDPISGHVSLFWYQQALGQGPEFLTYFQNEAQLDKSGLPSDRFFAERPEGSVSTLKIQRTQQEDSAVYLCASSLDRGDEQYFGPGTRLTVT.

J is TRBJ1-1 and V is TRBV28; D unresolved. Germline lookup yields CDR1 MDHEN and CDR2 SYDVKM. The V end was cut by 7 bases, the J end by 0 bases, with 9 bases between. This CDR3 comprises 13 residues. Written as DNA, the CDR3 is TGTGCCAGCAACACCCCGATGAACACTGAAGCTTTCTTT. It is translated as CASNTPMNTEAFF.

The V call is TRBV18, the J call TRBJ2-7, with 9 positions matching TRBD1. Germline trimming cut 2 bases from V and 7 bases from J; bases unmatched to any gene: 3. The CDR3 is 13 residues long. Germline CDR1 is KGHSH and CDR2 is LQKENI. The DNA of the CDR3 is TGTGCCAGCTCACCAAAGGGACAGGGAGAGCAGTACTTC. This translates into CASSPKGQGEQYF.

CDR3 region: CASSPTGTRINEQFF. CDR3 DNA: TGCGCCAGCAGCCCTACCGGGACTAGGATTAATGAGCAGTTCTTC. V gene TRBV5-1 combines with J gene TRBJ2-1; 8 bases are shared with TRBD2. The CDR3 consists of 15 residues. Germline lookup yields CDR1 SGHRS and CDR2 YFSETQ. V shed 4 bases and J 7 bases; nucleotides not matched to a gene: 10. The variable domain in full, completed from reference TRBV5-1 and TRBJ2-1, reads KAGVTQTPRYLIKTRGQQVTLSCSPISGHRSVSWYQQTPGQGLQFLFEYFSETQRNKGNFPGRFSGRQFSNSRSEMNVSTLELGDSALYLCASSPTGTRINEQFFGPGTRLTVL.

The V and J genes are TRBV7-2 and TRBJ2-7; 9 positions match TRBD2. CDR3 length: 16 residues. The V segment lost 2 bases and the J segment 7 bases; nucleotides outside the gene matches: 12. The germline V gene encodes CDR1 SGHTA and CDR2 FQGNSA. The CDR3 loop is CASSLLRLAGTEEQYF. The CDR3 DNA follows: TGTGCCAGCAGCTTATTACGGCTAGCGGGAACAGAGGAGCAGTACTTC.

For this clone: The identical CDR3 is also encoded by other nucleotide sequences in the sample. The chain couples TRBV2 to TRBJ2-3, with unresolved D. CDR1 is SNHLY and CDR2 is FYNNEI in the germline V gene. The V and J ends lost 5 bases and 1 base respectively, with 7 bases between them. The length of the CDR3 is 13 residues. The CDR3: CASSLGGTDTQYF. The CDR3 nucleotides are TGTGCCAGCAGTTTAGGAGGCACAGATACGCAGTATTTT.

This chain uses TRBV18 with TRBJ1-2; a possible D gene is TRBD1 (5 bases). This CDR3 is built from 14 residues. V shed 5 bases and J shed 7 bases, with 17 bases lying between them. Germline V gene data show CDR1 as KGHSH and CDR2 as LQKENI. The CDR3 is CASSSAGGDPGYTF. CDR3 in DNA: TGTGCCAGCTCATCCGCCGGGGGTGACCCTGGCTACACCTTC.

The gene calls are TRBV7-9 and TRBJ2-2; D is uncertain. CDR1 SEHNR and CDR2 FQNEAQ come from the germline V gene (reference sequence). The CDR3 length is 14 residues. V was shortened by 3 bases and J by 5 bases, with 10 bases between the two germline ends. The CDR3 here is CASSFPTVTGELFF. CDR3 coding DNA: TGTGCCAGCAGCTTCCCGACTGTAACCGGGGAGCTGTTTTTT.

The chain has TRBV4-3 and TRBJ2-7, with 9 nucleotides matching TRBD1. V lost 0 bases to trimming and J lost 3 bases; unmatched junction nucleotides: 9. The CDR3 runs 17 residues. Germline V gene sequence: CDR1 LGHNA, CDR2 YSLEER. Written as DNA, the CDR3 is TGCGCCAGCAGCCAAGAAACACAGGGGGCGAGTGGCTACGAGCAGTACTTC. This translates into CASSQETQGASGYEQYF.

The chain has TRBV5-4 and TRBJ2-1; TRBD2 matches at 10 bases. CDR1 and CDR2 from the germline V gene are SGHNT and YYREEE (reference sequence). The CDR3 extends over 16 amino acids. Trimming removed 6 bases from V and 8 bases from J; junction bases left unmatched: 14. CDR3 in amino acids: CASNPGASGSTYEQFF. DNA of the CDR3: TGTGCCAGCAACCCTGGAGCTAGCGGGAGTACATATGAGCAGTTCTTC.

As DNA, the CDR3 is TGTGCCAGCAGCTTAGAGTTTACAGGTAAAGGGGCTTTCTTT. Its protein is CASSLEFTGKGAFF. The chain joins TRBV7-2 to TRBJ1-1; D might be TRBD1 (5 bases). Per the germline V gene, CDR1 is SGHTA and CDR2 is FQGNSA. Trimming took off 1 base at V and 11 bases at J, with 17 bases between the two ends. The CDR3 totals 14 residues.

The chain couples TRBV7-9 to TRBJ2-7; possible D gene TRBD2, 6 bases. Between the trimmed V and J ends, which lost 6 bases and 3 bases, there was a span of 15 bases. This CDR3 contains 14 residues. The germline CDR1 and CDR2 sequences are SEHNR and FQNEAQ (reference sequence). CDR3 loop: CASSKSGSNYEQYF. DNA for the CDR3: TGTGCCAGCAGTAAAAGCGGGTCAAACTACGAGCAGTACTTC.

The chain joins TRBV15 to TRBJ1-3; 7 bases match TRBD1. J was trimmed by 1 base and V by 3 bases; bases with no gene match: 9. The CDR3 sequence is 17 residues long. Germline V gene data show CDR1 as LNHNV and CDR2 as YYDKDF (reference sequence). DNA of the CDR3: TGTGCCACCAGCAGGGGAAACAGGGGAGCTTCTGGAAACACCATATATTTT. Amino acids: CATSRGNRGASGNTIYF.

The chain links TRBV5-8 to TRBJ1-6; D might be TRBD1 (6 bases). Trimming removed 4 bases from V and 4 bases from J, with 12 bases in between. The CDR3 contains 15 residues. Germline values: CDR1 SGHTS, CDR2 YDEGEE. The CDR3 is CASSPWTDYNSPLHF. CDR3 in DNA: TGTGCCAGCAGCCCCTGGACAGATTATAATTCACCCCTCCACTTT.

This clone has only a few counts. CDR3 region: CASSSAGSGTEAFF. For the CDR3, the DNA is TGTGCCAGTAGTTCGGCGGGTTCGGGCACTGAAGCTTTCTTT. The chain couples TRBV19 to TRBJ1-1, with D unresolved. There are 14 residues in the CDR3. V was clipped by 5 bases and J by 4 bases, with 14 bases between them. The V gene's germline CDR1 is LNHDA and CDR2 SQIVND (reference sequence).

The chain couples TRBV9 to TRBJ2-1; 11 bases align to TRBD1. J was trimmed by 6 bases and V by 4 bases; bases with no gene match: 6. The CDR3 runs 15 residues. Germline CDR1 and CDR2: SGDLS and YYNGEE. The CDR3 nucleotides read TGTGCCAGCAGCCCGGCCGGGACAGGGGGCAATGAGCAGTTCTTC. It specifies CASSPAGTGGNEQFF.

The table lists this clone with a few counts. The chain uses TRBV6-1 and TRBJ1-1, with D tentatively TRBD1 (5 bases). CDR1 and CDR2 (germline): MNHNS, SASEGT. CDR3 length: 16 residues. V lost 1 base and J lost 3, with 15 bases in between. CDR3 sequence: CASSEVQGRRDTEAFF. The CDR3 nucleotides read TGTGCCAGCAGTGAAGTTCAGGGAAGAAGGGACACTGAAGCTTTCTTT.

V gene TRBV5-6 combines with J gene TRBJ1-1, with 8 bases identical to TRBD1. The CDR3 spans 16 residues. Germline trimming cut 4 bases from V and 1 base from J; bases unmatched to any gene: 9. The germline gives CDR1 SGHDT, CDR2 YYEEEE. The CDR3 DNA reads as TGTGCCAGCAGCCGGAACAGGGGGATAGGGAACACTGAAGCTTTCTTT. Protein: CASSRNRGIGNTEAFF.

V gene TRBV5-4 combines with J gene TRBJ2-7; 7 bases fit TRBD1. This CDR3 comprises 14 residues. The V gene's germline CDR1 is SGHNT and CDR2 YYREEE (reference sequence). V shed 4 bases, J shed 6 bases, and the junction held 10 bases outside the gene matches. The DNA for the CDR3 is TGTGCCAGCAGCGGAAACAGGGGTGAAGGCGAGCAGTACTTC. This encodes CASSGNRGEGEQYF.

The rearrangement uses TRBV2 and TRBJ2-3; 7 positions match TRBD2. The length of the CDR3 is 14 residues. Germline V gene data show CDR1 as SNHLY and CDR2 as FYNNEI. V shed 7 bases and J 0 bases; nucleotides not matched to a gene: 4. DNA for the CDR3: TGTGCCAGCACCTGGGGAGGGAGCACAGATACGCAGTATTTT. Translation: CASTWGGSTDTQYF.

The chain carries TRBV30 and TRBJ1-5; D is unclear. The CDR3 consists of 13 residues. Germline assignment: CDR1 GTSNPN and CDR2 SVGIG (reference sequence). The ends were cut back, 2 bases at V and 3 bases at J, with 8 bases in the middle. CDR3 DNA sequence: TGTGCCTGGAGTCCGACACTCAATCAGCCCCAGCATTTT. Protein: CAWSPTLNQPQHF.

The rearrangement links TRBV30 to TRBJ2-7; perhaps TRBD2 as D (6 bases). The V gene's germline CDR1 is GTSNPN and CDR2 SVGIG (reference sequence). Between the trimmed V and J ends, which lost 1 base and 6 bases, there was a span of 16 bases. The CDR3 sequence is 14 residues long. The CDR3 coding sequence is TGTGCCTGGAGTGGGGGCCGGGGGACTGTCGAGCAGTACTTC. Translating gives CAWSGGRGTVEQYF.